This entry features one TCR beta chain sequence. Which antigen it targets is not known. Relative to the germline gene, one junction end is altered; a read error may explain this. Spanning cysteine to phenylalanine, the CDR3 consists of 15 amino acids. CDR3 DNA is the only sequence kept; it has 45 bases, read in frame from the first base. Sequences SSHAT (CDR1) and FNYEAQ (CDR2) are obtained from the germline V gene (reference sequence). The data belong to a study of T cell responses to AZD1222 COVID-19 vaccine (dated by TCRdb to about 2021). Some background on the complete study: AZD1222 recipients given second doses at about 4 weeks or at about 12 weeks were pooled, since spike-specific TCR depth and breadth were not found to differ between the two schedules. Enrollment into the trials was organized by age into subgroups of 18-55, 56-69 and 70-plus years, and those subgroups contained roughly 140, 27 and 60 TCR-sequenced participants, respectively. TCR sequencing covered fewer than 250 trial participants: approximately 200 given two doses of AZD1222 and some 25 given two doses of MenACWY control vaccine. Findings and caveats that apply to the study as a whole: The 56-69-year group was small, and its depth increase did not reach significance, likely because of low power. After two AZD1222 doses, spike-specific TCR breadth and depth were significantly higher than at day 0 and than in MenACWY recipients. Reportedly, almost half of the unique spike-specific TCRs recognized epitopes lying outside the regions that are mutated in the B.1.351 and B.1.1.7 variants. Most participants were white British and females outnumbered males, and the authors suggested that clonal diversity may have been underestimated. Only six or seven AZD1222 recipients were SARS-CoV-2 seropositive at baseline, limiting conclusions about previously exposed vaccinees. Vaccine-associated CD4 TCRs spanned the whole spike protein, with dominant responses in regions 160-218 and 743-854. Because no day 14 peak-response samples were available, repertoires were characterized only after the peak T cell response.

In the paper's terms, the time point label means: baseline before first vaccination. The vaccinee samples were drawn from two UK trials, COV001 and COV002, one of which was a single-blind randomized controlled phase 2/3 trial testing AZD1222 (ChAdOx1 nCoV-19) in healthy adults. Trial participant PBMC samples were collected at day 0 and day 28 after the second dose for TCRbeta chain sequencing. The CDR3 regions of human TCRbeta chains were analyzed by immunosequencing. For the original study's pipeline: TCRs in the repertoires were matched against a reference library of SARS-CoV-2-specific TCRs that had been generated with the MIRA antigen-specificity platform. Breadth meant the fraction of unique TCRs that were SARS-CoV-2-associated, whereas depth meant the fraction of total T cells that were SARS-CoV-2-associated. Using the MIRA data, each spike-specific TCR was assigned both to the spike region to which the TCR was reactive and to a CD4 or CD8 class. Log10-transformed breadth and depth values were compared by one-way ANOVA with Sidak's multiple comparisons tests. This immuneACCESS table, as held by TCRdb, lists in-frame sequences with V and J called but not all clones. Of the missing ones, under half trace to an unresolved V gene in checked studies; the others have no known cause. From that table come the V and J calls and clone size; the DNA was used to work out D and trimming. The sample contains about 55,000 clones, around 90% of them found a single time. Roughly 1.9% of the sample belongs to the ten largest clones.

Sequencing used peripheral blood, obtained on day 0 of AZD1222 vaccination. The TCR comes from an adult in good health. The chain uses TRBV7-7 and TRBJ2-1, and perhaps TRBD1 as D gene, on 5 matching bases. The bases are TGTGCTAGCAGCGTGGACATCCTCTCCTACAATGAGCAGTTCTTC. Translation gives CASSVDILSYNEQFF.